Sequencing of this TCR beta chain was carried out in a study of cytomegalovirus exposure and HLA in healthy donors. Germline CDR1 is SGDLS and CDR2 is YYNGEE. This CDR3 has 13 residues. V was pared by 0 bases and J by 3 bases, with 6 bases between. The protocol was immunoSEQ multiplex PCR, while the TCRdb copy is restricted to in-frame clones and leaves out a portion. This table holds a few hundred thousand clones, roughly 89% found once. The sample taken for sequencing was PBMCs. V usage is TRBV9 and J usage is TRBJ2-5, with a tentative D call TRBD1 (6 bases). This TCR was sampled from a woman under 30 in good health and CMV-seronegative. The CDR3 DNA follows: TGTGCCAGCAGCGTAGGGACAGAAGAGACCCAGTACTTC. Encoded protein: CASSVGTEETQYF.